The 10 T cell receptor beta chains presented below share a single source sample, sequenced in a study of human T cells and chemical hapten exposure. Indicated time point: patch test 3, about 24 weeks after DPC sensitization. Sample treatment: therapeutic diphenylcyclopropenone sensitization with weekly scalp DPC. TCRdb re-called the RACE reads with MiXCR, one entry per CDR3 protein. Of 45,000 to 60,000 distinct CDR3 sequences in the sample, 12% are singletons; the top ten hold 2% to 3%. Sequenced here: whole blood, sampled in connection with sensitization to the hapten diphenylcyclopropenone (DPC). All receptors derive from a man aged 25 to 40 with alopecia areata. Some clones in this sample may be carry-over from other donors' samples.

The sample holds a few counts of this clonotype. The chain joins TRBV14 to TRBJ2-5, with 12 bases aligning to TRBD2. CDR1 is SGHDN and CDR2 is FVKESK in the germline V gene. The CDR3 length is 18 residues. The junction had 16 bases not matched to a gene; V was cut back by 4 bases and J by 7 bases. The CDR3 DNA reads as TGTGCCAGCAGCCTCATCCCCACGACTAGCGGGGGCATCGGGACCCAGTACTTC. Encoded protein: CASSLIPTTSGGIGTQYF.

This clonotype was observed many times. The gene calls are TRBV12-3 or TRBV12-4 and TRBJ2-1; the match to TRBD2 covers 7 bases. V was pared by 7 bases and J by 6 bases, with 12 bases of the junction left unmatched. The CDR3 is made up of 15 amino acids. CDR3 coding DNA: TGTGCCAGCACCTTGGGTGCAGCGGGGATCAATGAGCAGTTCTTC. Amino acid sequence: CASTLGAAGINEQFF.

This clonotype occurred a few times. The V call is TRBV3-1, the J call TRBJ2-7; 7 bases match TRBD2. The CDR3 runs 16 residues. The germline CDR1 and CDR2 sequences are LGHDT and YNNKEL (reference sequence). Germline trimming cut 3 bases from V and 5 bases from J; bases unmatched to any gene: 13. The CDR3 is CASSQSIMRTRNEQYF. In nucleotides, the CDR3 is TGTGCCAGCAGCCAGTCAATCATGAGGACTAGGAACGAGCAGTACTTC.

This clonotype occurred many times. CDR3 residues: CATSDRSHTDTQYF. The CDR3 coding sequence is TGTGCCACCAGTGACCGATCTCACACAGATACGCAGTATTTT. The V and J genes are TRBV24-1 and TRBJ2-3, with D uncertain. Germline loops: CDR1 KGHDR, CDR2 SFDVKD. CDR3 size: 14 residues. Trimming shortened V by 4 bases and J by 2 bases, and 9 bases separated the two germline ends.

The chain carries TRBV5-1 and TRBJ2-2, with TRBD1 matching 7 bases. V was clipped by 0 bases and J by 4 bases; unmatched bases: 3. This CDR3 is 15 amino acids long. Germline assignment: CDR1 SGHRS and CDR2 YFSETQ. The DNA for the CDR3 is TGCGCCAGCAGCTTGGGTCCAGGGGGCACCGGGGAGCTGTTTTTT. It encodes CASSLGPGGTGELFF.

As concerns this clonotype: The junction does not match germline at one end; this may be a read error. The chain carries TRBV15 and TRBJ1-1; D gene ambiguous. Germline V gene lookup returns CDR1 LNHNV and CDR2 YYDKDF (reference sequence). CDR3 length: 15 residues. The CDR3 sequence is CATRAGRALKTEAFF. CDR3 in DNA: TGTGCCACCAGGGCGGGAAGGGCACTGAAAACTGAAGCTTTCTTT. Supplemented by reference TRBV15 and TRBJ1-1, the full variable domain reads DAMVIQNPRYQVTQFGKPVTLSCSQTLNHNVMYWYQQKSSQAPKLLFHYYDKDFNNEADTPDNFQSRRPNTSFCFLDIRSPGLGDTAMYLCATRAGRALKTEAFFGQGTRLTVV.

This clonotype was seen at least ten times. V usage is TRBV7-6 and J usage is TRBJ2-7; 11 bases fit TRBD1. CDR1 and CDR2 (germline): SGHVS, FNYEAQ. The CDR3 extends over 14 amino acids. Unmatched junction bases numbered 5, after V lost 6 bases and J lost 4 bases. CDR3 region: CASSPGTGGYEQYF. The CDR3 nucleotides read TGTGCCAGCAGTCCCGGGACAGGGGGATACGAGCAGTACTTC.

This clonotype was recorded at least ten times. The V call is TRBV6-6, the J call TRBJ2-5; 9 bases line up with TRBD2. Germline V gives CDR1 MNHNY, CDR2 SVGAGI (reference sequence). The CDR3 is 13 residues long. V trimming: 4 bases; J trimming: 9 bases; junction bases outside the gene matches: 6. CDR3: CASSSGTSLPQYF. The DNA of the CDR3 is TGTGCCAGCAGTTCCGGGACTAGCCTTCCCCAGTACTTC.

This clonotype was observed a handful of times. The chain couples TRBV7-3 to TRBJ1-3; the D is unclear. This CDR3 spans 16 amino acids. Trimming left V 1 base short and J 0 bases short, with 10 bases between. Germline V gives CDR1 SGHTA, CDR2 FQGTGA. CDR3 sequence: CASSLSGPGSGNTIYF. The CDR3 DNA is TGTGCCAGCAGCTTAAGTGGACCCGGCTCTGGAAACACCATATATTTT.

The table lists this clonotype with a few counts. DNA for the CDR3: TGTGCCAGCAGTTCCCCGGGACTAGCGGGGGGAATAGAGACCCAGTACTTC. This codes for CASSSPGLAGGIETQYF. The V call is TRBV27, the J call TRBJ2-5; TRBD2 matches 15 bases. Germline V gives CDR1 MNHEY, CDR2 SMNVEV (reference sequence). V trimming: 4 bases; J trimming: 4 bases; junction bases outside the gene matches: 7. The CDR3 length is 17 residues.